This T cell receptor beta chain was retrieved from a study of T cells in Graves' hyperthyroidism and ophthalmopathy. Germline V lookup: CDR1 GTSNPN, CDR2 SVGIG (reference sequence). The CDR3 consists of 15 residues. Diagnosis relied on clinical symptoms, serum thyroxine and TRAb, thyroid ultrasound and orbital computed tomography. Study-wide results and caveats: The model foresaw ophthalmopathy a median approximately 6.3 months prior to onset.

The source material, RNA transcripts, was used to amplify TCR beta CDR3 regions. During a first-round RT-PCR of the TCR CDR3, the HTBI primer set was used. Each CDR3 protein gets one entry after TCRdb re-called the multiplex PCR reads with MiXCR. The data show 150,000 or so distinct CDR3 sequences, with approximately 20% seen just once and roughly 73% held by the top ten. A remark on this clonotype: What it recognizes is unknown. A read error is possible here, since a much larger clone lies one base away.

Sequencing was done on a sample of blood. The gene calls are TRBV30 and TRBJ2-1; D tentatively reads TRBD1 or TRBD2 (6 bases each). The DNA end is a closer match to TRBJ2-7, so the J assignment may be wrong. This clonotype originated in a woman aged 50 to 60 with Graves' hyperthyroidism that later progressed to Graves' ophthalmopathy. CDR3 sequence reads: CAWSVGGGSYNEQYF. In nucleotides, the CDR3 is TGTGCCTGGAGTGTAGGGGGAGGTTCCTACAATGAGCAGTACTTC.